This TCR beta chain was sequenced for a study of cytomegalovirus exposure and HLA in healthy donors. Study-wide points: The study flagged 150 to 200 TCR beta chains as cytomegalovirus-associated. The authors judged a highly shared variant cluster likely a sequencing artifact.

This PCR relied on a set of 60 Vbeta primers and 13 Jbeta primers. The method was immunoSEQ multiplex PCR; TCRdb's version includes in-frame clones alone and lacks a portion of them. The sample includes approximately 170,000 clones, just under 80% of them seen just once. This CDR3 has 15 amino acids. CDR1 SGHDT and CDR2 YYEEEE come from the germline V gene. V lost 4 bases, J lost 7 bases, and 10 bases stayed unmatched. Only a few counts were recorded for this clone. Its specificity is unknown. The chain joins TRBV5-6 to TRBJ1-4; 7 positions agree with TRBD1. The origin of this receptor is a woman aged 35 to 49 in good health and CMV-seropositive. Source material: PBMCs. The CDR3 loop reads CASSGSTGRGEKLFF. CDR3 DNA: TGTGCCAGCAGCGGATCGACAGGGCGGGGTGAAAAACTGTTTTTT.